This T cell receptor beta chain was sequenced during a study of T cells expressing NK-cell markers. The germline gives CDR1 DFQATT, CDR2 SNEGSKA (reference sequence). This CDR3 has 16 residues. Study-wide results and limits: Whether the expanded NKG2C+ T cell clones recognized HCMV remained unclear.

Turning to this clonotype: Its antigen is not known.

TCRdb re-called the 5' RACE reads, yielding one record per CDR3 amino acid sequence without DNA. The sample's table shows 350,000 to 400,000 distinct CDR3 sequences. The specimen was blood T cells: a sorted CD56 or NKG2C T cell subset, CD4+ or CD8+ T cells, or bulk PBMC T cells (not recorded which). This receptor was obtained from a woman in her forties or fifties in good health. The chain recombines TRBV20-1 with TRBJ1-4. This CDR3 reads CSARGGRGPPNEKLFF.